One and the same sample provided the 14 T cell receptor beta chains below, sequenced in a study of molecular identifiers for immune sequencing clone quantification. TCRdb passed the PCR reads through MiXCR, listing each CDR3 protein once. Of about half a million distinct CDR3 sequences in the sample, approximately 25% were seen once. Sequenced sample: naive CD8+ T cells from blood, with Jurkat cell RNA spiked in. This sample's subset: FACS-sorted CD8+CD4-CCR7+CD45RA+ naive T cells. These TCRs come from a human donor in good health. Some libraries in this study had Jurkat cell RNA spiked in.

This clonotype was seen a few times. The chain uses TRBV6-2 or TRBV6-3 and TRBJ1-1; TRBD1 is a possible D gene (5 bases). The CDR3 consists of 13 residues. V dropped 4 bases and J dropped 6 bases, with 12 bases sitting between them. Germline lookup yields CDR1 MNHEY and CDR2 SVGEGT. The CDR3: CASSSTGLPEAFF. DNA of the CDR3: TGTGCCAGCAGTTCCACAGGTCTACCTGAAGCTTTCTTT.

This clonotype came up many times. V usage is TRBV29-1 and J usage is TRBJ2-3; D is uncertain. CDR3 length: 13 residues. V shed 3 bases and J shed 0 bases, with 7 bases lying between them. Per the germline V gene, CDR1 is SQVTM and CDR2 is ANQGSEA. The chain's CDR3 is CSVEGSSTDTQYF. DNA of the CDR3: TGCAGCGTTGAGGGATCTAGCACAGATACGCAGTATTTT.

This clonotype was counted ten times or more. V and J are TRBV7-9 and TRBJ2-1; tentative D call: TRBD1 (5 bases). The CDR3 runs to 15 residues. Germline V gives CDR1 SEHNR, CDR2 FQNEAQ (reference sequence). Trimming removed 1 base from V and 14 bases from J, with 21 bases in between. The chain's CDR3 is CASSLVKGVGPPKFF. The CDR3 DNA reads TGTGCCAGCAGCTTAGTTAAAGGGGTCGGACCGCCTAAGTTCTTC.

The V gene is TRBV7-9, the J gene TRBJ1-1; D is possibly TRBD1 (6 bases). Per germline, CDR1 SEHNR and CDR2 FQNEAQ (reference sequence). CDR3 length: 15 residues. Trimming left V 1 base short and J 1 base short, with 10 bases between. The chain's CDR3 is CASSLVGGPNTEAFF. The DNA for the CDR3 is TGTGCCAGCAGCTTAGTAGGGGGACCGAACACTGAAGCTTTCTTT.

This clonotype was seen just once. A much larger clone differs by one base, so this may be a read error. This chain uses TRBV13 with TRBJ2-6; D not certain. The CDR3 length is 15 residues. CDR1 is PRHDT and CDR2 is FYEKMQ in the germline V gene (reference sequence). CDR3 DNA: TGTTCCAGCAGCCAAGGGCGCTCTGGGGCCAACGTCCTGACTTTC. It encodes CSSSQGRSGANVLTF. The whole variable domain, remainder taken from reference TRBV13 and TRBJ2-6, is AAGVIQSPRHLIKEKRETATLKCYPIPRHDTVYWYQQGPGQDPQFLISFYEKMQSDKGSIPDRFSAQQFSDYHSELNMSSLELGDSALYFCSSSQGRSGANVLTFGAGSRLTVL.

This clonotype has ten or more counts. The chain recombines TRBV30 with TRBJ1-1; 7 bases are shared with TRBD1. Germline CDR1 is GTSNPN and CDR2 is SVGIG (reference sequence). V lost 5 bases, J lost 6 bases, and 6 bases stayed unmatched. This CDR3 has 12 residues. CDR3 nucleotide sequence: TGTGCCTGGTCACTCGGGACAGCTGAAGCTTTCTTT. It yields the protein CAWSLGTAEAFF.

The sample holds a few counts of this clonotype. V usage is TRBV27 and J usage is TRBJ2-3; D is unresolved. This CDR3 comprises 13 residues. Per the germline V gene, CDR1 is MNHEY and CDR2 is SMNVEV (reference sequence). V lost 4 bases, J lost 1 base, and 6 bases lay in between. In nucleotides, the CDR3 is TGTGCCAGCAGTTACGACGGCACAGATACGCAGTATTTT. Its translation is CASSYDGTDTQYF.

This clonotype was seen a few times. V usage is TRBV2 and J usage is TRBJ2-7; D gene uncertain. This CDR3 has 12 residues. Deletions cut 4 bases from V and 2 bases from J, with 6 bases between. Germline CDR1 SNHLY, CDR2 FYNNEI. The DNA of the CDR3 is TGTGCCAGCAGTGTGGCGACCTACGAGCAGTACTTC. This codes for CASSVATYEQYF.

Written as DNA, the CDR3 is TGCGCCAGCAGCCAAGAACGGACTAGCGACGAGCAGTACTTC. Translating gives CASSQERTSDEQYF. The chain combines TRBV4-1 with TRBJ2-7; 9 bases agree with TRBD2. The CDR3 sequence is 14 residues long. Germline assignment: CDR1 MGHRA and CDR2 YSYEKL. The V segment lost 0 bases and the J segment 5 bases; nucleotides outside the gene matches: 2.

This clonotype was recorded many times. J is TRBJ2-5 and V is TRBV20-1; 8 bases agree with TRBD1. CDR1 DFQATT and CDR2 SNEGSKA come from the germline V gene (reference sequence). This CDR3 has 14 residues. After removal of 2 bases from V and 4 bases from J, the junction contained 6 bases not matched to a gene. CDR3 in DNA: TGCAGTGCTAGACTGGTCAGGGGGCCAGAGACCCAGTACTTC. This sequence encodes CSARLVRGPETQYF.

The table lists this clonotype with a few counts. The chain is built from TRBV25-1 and TRBJ2-1; D gene ambiguous. The germline CDR1 and CDR2 sequences are MGHDK and SYGVNS. The CDR3 is 15 amino acids. Trimming took 6 bases from V and 6 from J, leaving 18 bases between them. The CDR3 DNA reads as TGTGCCAGCAGCCAAGGAACAACGCCGGGCAATGAGCAGTTCTTC. This sequence encodes CASSQGTTPGNEQFF. The whole variable domain, remainder taken from reference TRBV25-1 and TRBJ2-1, is EADIYQTPRYLVIGTGKKITLECSQTMGHDKMYWYQQDPGMELHLIHYSYGVNSTEKGDLSSESTVSRIRTEHFPLTLESARPSHTSQYLCASSQGTTPGNEQFFGPGTRLTVL.

This clonotype has a handful of counts. The chain couples TRBV30 to TRBJ2-5; D is undetermined. Trimming pared 1 base from V and 0 bases from J, leaving 9 bases between. The CDR3 runs to 14 residues. Germline lookup yields CDR1 GTSNPN and CDR2 SVGIG (reference sequence). CDR3 sequence: CAWSEGQDQETQYF. For the CDR3, the DNA is TGTGCCTGGAGTGAAGGTCAGGACCAAGAGACCCAGTACTTC.

This clonotype was observed a handful of times. The chain carries TRBV12-3 or TRBV12-4 and TRBJ2-5; D perhaps matches TRBD1 (6 bases). This CDR3 is built from 14 residues. V lost 8 bases to trimming and J lost 0 bases, with 13 bases between them. CDR3 residues: CASGQTGYQETQYF. The CDR3 bases are TGTGCCAGCGGACAAACAGGGTACCAAGAGACCCAGTACTTC.

The rearrangement joins TRBV20-1 to TRBJ2-3; 8 positions agree with TRBD2. The germline gives CDR1 DFQATT, CDR2 SNEGSKA (reference sequence). Trimming cost V 0 bases and J 2 bases; bases outside gene matches: 13. CDR3 length: 18 residues. The CDR3 loop is CSARDRGAGGRDTDTQYF. CDR3 bases: TGCAGTGCTAGAGATCGTGGGGCGGGGGGACGCGACACAGATACGCAGTATTTT.